What follows are 23 T cell receptor beta chains derived from one specimen sequenced in a study of blood T cell repertoires in COVID-19. Profiled with immunoSEQ multiplex PCR; TCRdb holds only in-frame clones, not every one. The sample contains a few hundred thousand clones, nearly 90% of which appear only once. The sample consisted of peripheral blood. These receptors originate from a woman aged 30 to 39 with acute or convalescent COVID-19.

This sequence joins TRBV3-1 (or the pseudogene TRBV3-2) and TRBJ1-4; TRBD1 might be the D (5 bases). V shed 4 bases and J shed 5 bases, with 14 bases lying between them. Germline V gene data show CDR1 as LGHDT and CDR2 as YNNKEL (reference sequence). The CDR3 runs to 15 residues. CDR3 bases: TGTGCCAGCAGCCCCCGGTGGGGGGGGAATGAAAAACTGTTTTTT. Its translation is CASSPRWGGNEKLFF.

The V and J genes are TRBV20-1 and TRBJ2-7, with 9 bases aligning to TRBD2. The ends lost 3 bases at V and 7 bases at J; junction bases unmatched: 10. This CDR3 comprises 14 residues. Germline V gives CDR1 DFQATT, CDR2 SNEGSKA (reference sequence). The DNA for the CDR3 is TGCAGTGCTAGTGGAGGACTAGCGATTCAAGAGCAGTACTTC. Its protein product is CSASGGLAIQEQYF.

The rearrangement links TRBV29-1 to TRBJ2-1, with 10 bases lining up with TRBD1. Germline CDR1 is SQVTM and CDR2 is ANQGSEA. The CDR3 extends over 14 amino acids. With V trimmed by 3 bases and J by 3 bases, 2 bases remained unmatched. Written as DNA, the CDR3 is TGCAGCGTTGAGGACAGGGGGTTCTACAATGAGCAGTTCTTC. Residues: CSVEDRGFYNEQFF.

The CDR3 loop is CASSESLSGRGLWSTETQYF. CDR3 DNA sequence: TGCGCCAGCAGTGAGTCGCTCAGCGGGAGAGGCTTGTGGTCGACTGAGACCCAGTACTTC. The chain uses TRBV10-2 and TRBJ2-5; 8 bases are shared with TRBD2. The CDR3 sequence is 20 residues long. Germline trimming cut 0 bases from V and 5 bases from J; bases unmatched to any gene: 20. Germline-derived CDR1 and CDR2 are WSHSY and SAAADI.

The V call is TRBV7-9, the J call TRBJ2-5, with D possibly matching TRBD1 (5 bases). Per germline, CDR1 SEHNR and CDR2 FQNEAQ (reference sequence). This CDR3 spans 14 amino acids. V lost 2 bases and J 1 base, leaving 8 bases between the germline ends. In nucleotides, the CDR3 is TGTGCCAGCAGCTTATCGACAGCCCAAGAGACCCAGTACTTC. Protein product: CASSLSTAQETQYF.

The chain carries TRBV30 and TRBJ1-6; perhaps TRBD1 as D (6 bases). The CDR3 runs to 16 residues. The V gene lost 0 bases and the J gene lost 10 bases, with 19 bases spanning the gap. The V gene's germline CDR1 is GTSNPN and CDR2 SVGIG (reference sequence). Here the CDR3 reads CAWSVGAGAMQSPLHF. CDR3 bases: TGTGCCTGGAGTGTAGGTGCAGGGGCCATGCAGTCACCCCTCCACTTT.

In this sample, this clone turned up once. V gene TRBV6-5 combines with J gene TRBJ2-5, with a weak D call TRBD1 (8 bases). This CDR3 contains 15 residues. The germline V gene encodes CDR1 MNHEY and CDR2 SVGAGI. Trimming removed 6 bases at V and 3 bases at J, with 17 bases between. The DNA of the CDR3 is TGTGCCAGCAGCGAGGTACAGGGGGGGAAAGAGACCCAGTACTTC. It yields the protein CASSEVQGGKETQYF.

The J gene is TRBJ2-1, the V gene TRBV7-9; D gene unclear. Deletions cut 7 bases from V and 4 bases from J, with 14 bases between. The CDR3 extends over 14 amino acids. Looked up from germline, CDR1 is SEHNR and CDR2 is FQNEAQ (reference sequence). CDR3 DNA: TGTGCCAGCATACCGTTAGCACCGTACAATGAGCAGTTCTTC. It is translated as CASIPLAPYNEQFF.

The chain combines TRBV30 with TRBJ1-5; D possibly corresponds to TRBD1 (5 bases). The CDR3 contains 13 residues. Germline loops: CDR1 GTSNPN, CDR2 SVGIG (reference sequence). V lost 4 bases and J 0 bases, leaving 7 bases between the germline ends. CDR3 protein: CAWTGNSNQPQHF. The CDR3 DNA reads as TGTGCCTGGACAGGGAATAGCAATCAGCCCCAGCATTTT.

CDR3 in DNA: TGTGCCTGGAGTGTACTCGGGGGCACTGAAGCTTTCTTT. It specifies CAWSVLGGTEAFF. The V gene is TRBV30, the J gene TRBJ1-1, with D tentatively TRBD1 (5 bases). Germline V gene data show CDR1 as GTSNPN and CDR2 as SVGIG (reference sequence). V was pared by 0 bases and J by 4 bases, with 9 bases between. The CDR3 has 13 residues.

The V gene is TRBV18, the J gene TRBJ2-2; TRBD1 matches at 7 bases. The CDR3 sequence is 16 residues long. The ends lost 1 base at V and 0 bases at J; junction bases unmatched: 2. The germline CDR1 and CDR2 sequences are KGHSH and LQKENI. The CDR3 sequence is CASSPRDSANTGELFF. In nucleotides, the CDR3 is TGTGCCAGCTCACCACGGGACAGCGCGAACACCGGGGAGCTGTTTTTT.

This chain uses TRBV5-1 with TRBJ1-2; TRBD1 aligns across 8 bases. The CDR3 runs to 14 residues. V was clipped by 6 bases and J by 4 bases; unmatched bases: 8. CDR1 is SGHRS and CDR2 is YFSETQ in the germline V gene. CDR3 residues: CASKPTGGSYGYTF. The CDR3 DNA is TGCGCCAGCAAACCTACAGGGGGAAGCTATGGCTACACCTTC.

The chain joins TRBV4-3 to TRBJ2-5, with 10 bases lining up with TRBD2. The CDR3 consists of 16 residues. CDR1 and CDR2 from the germline V gene are LGHNA and YSLEER. V was pared by 0 bases and J by 5 bases, with 6 bases of the junction left unmatched. The CDR3 loop is CASSQEASGSFETQYF. In nucleotides, the CDR3 is TGCGCCAGCAGCCAAGAAGCTAGCGGGAGTTTCGAGACCCAGTACTTC.

The chain employs TRBV5-1 and TRBJ2-3; 12 bases fit TRBD2. CDR1 and CDR2 (germline): SGHRS, YFSETQ. With 4 bases clipped from V and 0 bases from J, the junction kept 3 bases outside the gene matches. The CDR3 is 16 amino acids. In DNA form, the CDR3 reads TGCGCCAGCAGCATCGGACTAGCGGGGAGCACAGATACGCAGTATTTT. It translates to CASSIGLAGSTDTQYF. Supplemented by reference TRBV5-1 and TRBJ2-3, the full variable domain reads KAGVTQTPRYLIKTRGQQVTLSCSPISGHRSVSWYQQTPGQGLQFLFEYFSETQRNKGNFPGRFSGRQFSNSRSEMNVSTLELGDSALYLCASSIGLAGSTDTQYFGPGTRLTVL.

The chain uses TRBV19 and TRBJ1-6; 7 nucleotides line up with TRBD1. The germline V gene encodes CDR1 LNHDA and CDR2 SQIVND (reference sequence). This CDR3 comprises 15 residues. V was pared by 6 bases and J by 2 bases, with 4 bases of the junction left unmatched. In nucleotides, the CDR3 is TGTGCCAGTAGGACCGACAGGGCCTATAATTCACCCCTCCACTTT. Protein sequence: CASRTDRAYNSPLHF.

V is TRBV11-2 and J is TRBJ1-6; TRBD1 might be the D (5 bases). This CDR3 spans 14 amino acids. Per the germline V gene, CDR1 is SGHAT and CDR2 is FQNNGV. V lost 1 base, J lost 10 bases, and 11 bases lay in between. The CDR3 protein is CASSLARRGSPLHF. Here the CDR3 DNA reads TGTGCCAGCAGCTTAGCCAGGCGGGGGTCACCCCTCCACTTT.

The chain combines TRBV5-6 with TRBJ2-1, with TRBD2 matching over 8 bases. Looked up from germline, CDR1 is SGHDT and CDR2 is YYEEEE. V lost 3 bases and J lost 7; bases outside the gene matches: 9. This CDR3 region has 15 residues. CDR3 DNA sequence: TGTGCCAGCAGCTCCAAGCGGGAGCTTCGGAATGAGCAGTTCTTC. It translates to CASSSKRELRNEQFF.

The chain links TRBV5-4 to TRBJ2-4, with 10 bases fitting TRBD2. The CDR3 spans 19 residues. Germline V lookup: CDR1 SGHNT, CDR2 YYREEE (reference sequence). The ends lost 5 bases at V and 4 bases at J; junction bases unmatched: 18. CDR3 sequence reads: CASSPSQRLAGDGKNIQYF. CDR3 in DNA: TGTGCCAGCAGTCCCAGTCAGAGGCTAGCGGGAGATGGGAAAAACATTCAGTACTTC.

For this clone: Other DNA sequences in the sample encode the same CDR3. The chain recombines TRBV5-1 with TRBJ1-1; 8 bases are shared with TRBD1. Germline trimming cut 4 bases from V and 0 bases from J; bases unmatched to any gene: 5. The CDR3 is made up of 15 amino acids. CDR1 and CDR2 (germline): SGHRS, YFSETQ. The CDR3 loop reads CASSLGQGMNTEAFF. The CDR3 coding sequence is TGCGCCAGCAGCCTTGGACAGGGTATGAACACTGAAGCTTTCTTT.

CDR3 bases: TGCAGTGCTAGTACCCCACTAGCGGGGAACCTTGATCAAGAGACCCAGTACTTC. Protein: CSASTPLAGNLDQETQYF. The V gene is TRBV20-1, the J gene TRBJ2-5; 10 nucleotides match TRBD2. The germline V gene has CDR1 DFQATT and CDR2 SNEGSKA (reference sequence). V shed 3 bases and J 2 bases; nucleotides not matched to a gene: 15. This CDR3 contains 18 residues.

The chain couples TRBV15 to TRBJ1-1, with 10 bases fitting TRBD1. The CDR3 runs to 15 residues. Germline CDR1 and CDR2: LNHNV and YYDKDF (reference sequence). V shed 5 bases, J shed 11 bases, and the junction held 14 bases outside the gene matches. CDR3 region: CATSLTPGQGRGAFF. The CDR3, as DNA: TGTGCCACCAGCCTTACCCCGGGACAGGGGCGCGGGGCTTTCTTT.

The chain joins TRBV9 to TRBJ2-5; 7 nucleotides match TRBD2. This CDR3 has 14 residues. Germline CDR1 and CDR2: SGDLS and YYNGEE. Trimming cost V 0 bases and J 5 bases; bases outside gene matches: 4. In DNA form, the CDR3 reads TGTGCCAGCAGCGTAGGGGCGGGAGAGGAGACCCAGTACTTC. Translation: CASSVGAGEETQYF.

This sequence joins TRBV2 and TRBJ2-7; 11 bases match TRBD2. The germline CDR1 and CDR2 sequences are SNHLY and FYNNEI. This CDR3 has 16 residues. V lost 0 bases, J lost 2 bases, and 3 bases stayed unmatched. The CDR3 DNA reads TGTGCCAGCAGTGAAGCTAGGGGACTAGCGGCCTACGAGCAGTACTTC. This gives the protein CASSEARGLAAYEQYF.